Following are 4 T cell receptor beta chains from one sample sequenced in a study of OX40 agonist ivuxolimab in advanced cancers. Data came from immunoSEQ multiplex PCR; TCRdb stores just in-frame clones and leaves some out. The sample has tens of thousands of clones; about 82% are singletons. This material consisted of CD4+ or CD8+ T cells sorted from blood, taken in a trial of the OX40 agonist ivuxolimab. All receptors come from an adult with an advanced solid tumor such as melanoma, head and neck, liver or kidney cancer.

The rearrangement uses TRBV11-2 and TRBJ1-1; perhaps TRBD1 as D (6 bases). Trimming removed 2 bases from V and 1 base from J, with 8 bases in between. CDR1 SGHAT and CDR2 FQNNGV come from the germline V gene. The CDR3 is made up of 14 amino acids. The CDR3 loop is CASSLRGSNTEAFF. The CDR3 DNA sequence: TGTGCCAGCAGCTTAAGGGGGTCGAACACTGAAGCTTTCTTT.

V is TRBV30 and J is TRBJ1-2; unclear D gene. The V gene lost 3 bases and the J gene lost 5 bases, with 10 bases spanning the gap. The length of the CDR3 is 12 residues. Germline V gene data show CDR1 as GTSNPN and CDR2 as SVGIG (reference sequence). CDR3 amino acids: CAWRTARYGYTF. The CDR3 DNA is TGTGCCTGGAGAACAGCCCGATATGGCTACACCTTC.

The J gene is TRBJ1-1, the V gene TRBV16; the D is unclear. The ends were cut back, 2 bases at V and 0 bases at J, with 19 bases in the middle. The CDR3 is made up of 18 amino acids. Germline lookup yields CDR1 KGHSY and CDR2 FQNENV. CDR3 loop: CASSQLRAPSGLNTEAFF. CDR3 sequence (DNA): TGTGCCAGCAGCCAACTGAGGGCACCCTCCGGGCTGAACACTGAAGCTTTCTTT.

The V call is TRBV27, the J call TRBJ2-1; TRBD2 matches at 7 bases. Per the germline V gene, CDR1 is MNHEY and CDR2 is SMNVEV (reference sequence). The CDR3 runs to 17 residues. V dropped 3 bases and J dropped 3; count of bases not matched to a gene: 11. The CDR3 spells CASSLGSGSRFYNEQFF. The CDR3 DNA sequence: TGTGCCAGCAGTTTGGGTAGCGGGTCTCGCTTCTACAATGAGCAGTTCTTC.